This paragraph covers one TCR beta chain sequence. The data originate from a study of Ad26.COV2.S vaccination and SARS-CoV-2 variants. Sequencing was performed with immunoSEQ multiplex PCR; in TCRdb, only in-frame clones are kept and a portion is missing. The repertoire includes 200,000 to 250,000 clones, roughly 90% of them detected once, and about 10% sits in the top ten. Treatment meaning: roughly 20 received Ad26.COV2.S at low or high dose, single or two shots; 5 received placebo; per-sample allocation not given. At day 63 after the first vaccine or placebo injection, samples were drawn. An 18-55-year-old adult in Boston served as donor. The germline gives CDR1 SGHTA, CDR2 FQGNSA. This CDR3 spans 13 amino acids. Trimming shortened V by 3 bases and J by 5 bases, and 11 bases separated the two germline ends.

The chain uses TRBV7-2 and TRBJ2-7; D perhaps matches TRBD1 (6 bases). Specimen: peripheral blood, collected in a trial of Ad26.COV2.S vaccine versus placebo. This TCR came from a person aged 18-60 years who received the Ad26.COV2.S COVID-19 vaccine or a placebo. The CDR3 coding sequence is TGTGCCAGCAGCTTCACAGGGCTCAACGAGCAGTACTTC. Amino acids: CASSFTGLNEQYF.